The 9 T cell receptor beta chains listed next were all sequenced from one sample in a study of blood T cell repertoires in COVID-19. The repertoire was sequenced with immunoSEQ multiplex PCR; TCRdb's copy has only in-frame clones and lacks some. The data hold 220,000 or so clones, with around 90% observed a single time. The sequencing input was peripheral blood. The receptors originated from a man in his 60s who had recovered from COVID-19.

This sequence joins TRBV7-3 and TRBJ1-6, with a tentative D call TRBD1 (5 bases). CDR1 SGHTA and CDR2 FQGTGA come from the germline V gene. This CDR3 spans 14 amino acids. V was trimmed by 9 bases and J by 13 bases, leaving 22 bases between them. In DNA form, the CDR3 reads TGTGCCAGTGCGCCCCAGGGCGGACCCTCTCCCCTCCACTTT. Translation gives CASAPQGGPSPLHF.

This chain uses TRBV18 with TRBJ1-2; D may be TRBD1 (6 bases). Trimming pared 11 bases from V and 4 bases from J, leaving 17 bases between. Germline loops: CDR1 KGHSH, CDR2 LQKENI. The CDR3 spans 13 residues. CDR3 in amino acids: CAGVDSLFYGYTF. The DNA for the CDR3 is TGTGCCGGGGTGGACAGTCTGTTCTATGGCTACACCTTC. Variable domain in full (rest from reference TRBV18 and TRBJ1-2): NAGVMQNPRHLVRRRGQEARLRCSPMKGHSHVYWYRQLPEEGLKFMVYLQKENIIDESGMPKERFSAEFPKEGPSILRIQQVVRGDSAAYFCAGVDSLFYGYTFGSGTRLTVV.

J is TRBJ1-2 and V is TRBV19; D gene unclear. V was trimmed by 5 bases and J by 2 bases, leaving 18 bases between them. The CDR3 runs to 16 residues. Germline-derived CDR1 and CDR2 are LNHDA and SQIVND (reference sequence). The CDR3 loop is CASSSAPFGGNYGYTF. CDR3 nucleotides: TGTGCCAGTAGTTCTGCCCCTTTTGGCGGGAACTATGGCTACACCTTC.

The chain combines TRBV5-1 with TRBJ1-6; D gene unclear. The CDR3 contains 13 residues. V was pared by 4 bases and J by 7 bases, with 9 bases between. Per the germline V gene, CDR1 is SGHRS and CDR2 is YFSETQ. CDR3 DNA: TGCGCCAGCAGCCCCCAACTAAATTCACCCCTCCACTTT. Encoded protein: CASSPQLNSPLHF.

The CDR3, as DNA: TGTGCCAGCAGCCCCCCCACTATACCGGGCAGGGGGTACAATGAGCAGTTCTTC. Translated: CASSPPTIPGRGYNEQFF. The chain links TRBV14 to TRBJ2-1; 7 positions match TRBD1. J lost 4 bases, V lost 4 bases, and 16 bases had no gene match. The CDR3 loop spans 18 amino acids. The germline V gene has CDR1 SGHDN and CDR2 FVKESK. Looking up the rest from reference TRBV14 and TRBJ2-1 gives the full variable domain: EAGVTQFPSHSVIEKGQTVTLRCDPISGHDNLYWYRRVMGKEIKFLLHFVKESKQDESGMPNNRFLAERTGGTYSTLKVQPAELEDSGVYFCASSPPTIPGRGYNEQFFGPGTRLTVL.

The chain employs TRBV30 and TRBJ1-5, with TRBD1 matching over 7 bases. CDR1 and CDR2 from the germline V gene are GTSNPN and SVGIG (reference sequence). The CDR3 loop spans 13 amino acids. Germline trimming cut 1 base from V and 4 bases from J; bases unmatched to any gene: 1. CDR3 DNA: TGTGCCTGGAGTGAACAGGGGAATCAGCCCCAGCATTTT. Amino acid sequence: CAWSEQGNQPQHF.

This rearrangement joins TRBV5-8 to TRBJ1-5; D is possibly TRBD1 (5 bases). The V end lost 3 bases, the J end lost 3 bases, and 7 bases lay between the germline ends. The CDR3 contains 13 residues. From germline, CDR1 is SGHTS and CDR2 YDEGEE. CDR3 protein: CASSWGLNQPQHF. DNA of the CDR3: TGTGCCAGCAGCTGGGGACTCAATCAGCCCCAGCATTTT.

As DNA, the CDR3 is TGTGCCAGCAGTTTAGACAGGGCGATTAGTTCACCCCTCCACTTT. The encoded protein is CASSLDRAISSPLHF. The rearrangement joins TRBV27 to TRBJ1-6; 7 bases align to TRBD1. Germline V lookup: CDR1 MNHEY, CDR2 SMNVEV (reference sequence). The CDR3 length is 15 residues. V shed 2 bases and J 9 bases; nucleotides not matched to a gene: 7.

J is TRBJ1-1 and V is TRBV27; D remains ambiguous. The CDR3 extends over 13 amino acids. V gave up 6 bases and J gave up 4 bases, with 12 bases separating them. CDR1 and CDR2 from the germline V gene are MNHEY and SMNVEV (reference sequence). The CDR3 sequence is CASSPLEGTEAFF. Written as DNA, the CDR3 is TGTGCCAGCAGCCCGCTTGAGGGCACTGAAGCTTTCTTT.